One sample yielded the 5 T cell receptor beta chains listed below, sequenced in a study of glioma-infiltrating T cells after dendritic cell vaccination. Clones were sequenced by immunoSEQ multiplex PCR, and TCRdb holds only the in-frame ones, with some missing. The repertoire includes 110,000 or so clones, roughly 90% of them detected once, and approximately 2.7% sits in the top ten. Time point specified: after dendritic cell vaccination, including at tumor progression/relapse. The sample in question was blood, obtained after dendritic cell vaccination. These receptors originate from a human donor with glioblastoma.

CDR3 sequence (DNA): TGCGCCAGCAGTGATCGGACAAGCCAAGAGACCCAGTACTTC. Translation gives CASSDRTSQETQYF. V and J are TRBV10-1 and TRBJ2-5; D might be TRBD1 (5 bases). Germline-derived CDR1 and CDR2 are WNHNN and SYGVQD (reference sequence). V was clipped by 3 bases and J by 1 base, with 9 bases between them. CDR3 length: 14 residues.

V gene TRBV5-6 combines with J gene TRBJ2-5; possibly TRBD2 for D (7 bases). CDR3 length: 16 amino acids. CDR1 and CDR2 (germline): SGHDT, YYEEEE. Trimming removed 5 bases at V and 2 bases at J, with 19 bases between. The CDR3 loop reads CASRDRRGLLQETQYF. As DNA, the CDR3 is TGTGCCAGCAGGGATAGGCGGGGGCTATTACAAGAGACCCAGTACTTC.

The chain carries TRBV6-1 and TRBJ1-2; unclear D gene. CDR3 length: 11 amino acids. With 2 bases removed from V and 7 bases from J, the gap between germline ends came to 5 bases. Germline CDR1 is MNHNS and CDR2 is SASEGT. The CDR3, as DNA: TGTGCCAGCAGTGAAAGCTTTGGCTACACCTTC. This sequence encodes CASSESFGYTF.

This clone came up a few times. The chain has TRBV30 and TRBJ2-5; the D gene is possibly TRBD1 (5 bases). Trimming cost V 0 bases and J 6 bases, with 14 bases left between them. Germline CDR1 and CDR2: GTSNPN and SVGIG (reference sequence). The CDR3 loop spans 14 amino acids. In nucleotides, the CDR3 is TGTGCCTGGAGTGTAGGGGCAGGGAAAAAGACCCAGTACTTC. Its translation: CAWSVGAGKKTQYF.

The chain links TRBV5-1 to TRBJ2-7; no definite D call. The CDR3 contains 15 residues. CDR1 and CDR2 from the germline V gene are SGHRS and YFSETQ. The V end was cut by 3 bases, the J end by 3 bases, with 16 bases between. This chain's CDR3 is CASSSRIDTVYEQYF. The CDR3 bases are TGCGCCAGCAGCTCCCGAATAGACACGGTCTACGAGCAGTACTTC.